These 21 T cell receptor beta chains were all obtained from the same sample, sequenced in a study of blood T cells in healthy people across ages. The second PCR ran about 6 to 12 cycles with a sample-barcoded 5' primer and J-beta primers. TCRdb re-analysed the 5' RACE reads in MiXCR, keeping a single row per CDR3 protein. The data show over 450,000 distinct CDR3 sequences, more than 20% seen once. This same sample was also part of a study on T cells of mothers and their children.

Sequencing used blood. These receptors were collected from a boy younger than 18 in good health.

The chain links TRBV6-1 to TRBJ2-5; D could derive from TRBD1 or TRBD2 (5 bases each). The V end lost 4 bases, the J end lost 1 base, and 10 bases lay between the germline ends. The CDR3 length is 14 residues. CDR1 and CDR2 from the germline V gene are MNHNS and SASEGT. Here the CDR3 reads CASSGRGLQETQYF. The CDR3 DNA sequence: TGTGCCAGCAGTGGCCGGGGCCTCCAAGAGACCCAGTACTTC.

V is TRBV20-1 and J is TRBJ1-2; D may be TRBD1 (6 bases). This CDR3 has 14 residues. Germline V gene data show CDR1 as DFQATT and CDR2 as SNEGSKA (reference sequence). The CDR3 DNA follows: TGCATCCTGAACCGGGACATTTCTAACTATGGCTACACCTTC. Residues: CILNRDISNYGYTF.

A few counts support this clonotype. V is TRBV2 and J is TRBJ2-1, with 8 bases fitting TRBD1. This CDR3 spans 15 amino acids. Per germline, CDR1 SNHLY and CDR2 FYNNEI. V lost 7 bases and J lost 4; bases outside the gene matches: 9. CDR3 DNA: TGTGCCAGCAATACAGGGGGACAGATATACAATGAGCAGTTCTTC. It translates to CASNTGGQIYNEQFF. The entire variable domain, with the rest obtained from reference TRBV2 and TRBJ2-1, is as follows: EPEVTQTPSHQVTQMGQEVILRCVPISNHLYFYWYRQILGQKVEFLVSFYNNEISEKSEIFDDQFSVERPDGSNFTLKIRSTKLEDSAMYFCASNTGGQIYNEQFFGPGTRLTVL.

J is TRBJ1-2 and V is TRBV20-1; the D is unclear. Trimming left V 6 bases short and J 1 base short, with 9 bases between. In germline, CDR1 is DFQATT, CDR2 SNEGSKA (reference sequence). CDR3 length: 12 residues. In DNA form, the CDR3 reads TGCAGTGCACGCCCAGTTAACTATGGCTACACCTTC. It specifies CSARPVNYGYTF.

This clonotype has only a few counts. The chain employs TRBV28 and TRBJ2-5; tentative D call: TRBD1 (7 bases). V lost 4 bases, J lost 9 bases, and 12 bases lay in between. This CDR3 contains 12 residues. The V gene's germline CDR1 is MDHEN and CDR2 SYDVKM. CDR3 sequence: CASSYGGTAQYF. CDR3 DNA: TGTGCCAGCAGTTACGGAGGGACAGCCCAGTACTTC.

In the case of this clonotype: This CDR3 fails to terminate in the conserved phenylalanine or tryptophan, so it likely reflects a read error. The chain couples TRBV20-1 to TRBJ2-5, with D possibly being TRBD2 (6 bases). Germline CDR1 is DFQATT and CDR2 is SNEGSKA (reference sequence). This CDR3 region has 14 residues. V lost 2 bases to trimming and J lost 3 bases, with 13 bases between them. CDR3 sequence reads: CSARLGTQEETQYS. CDR3 sequence (DNA): TGCAGTGCTAGACTAGGGACTCAAGAAGAGACCCAGTACTCC.

The V gene is TRBV20-1, the J gene TRBJ2-6; D is undetermined. V dropped 1 base and J dropped 3 bases, with 10 bases sitting between them. The germline V gene has CDR1 DFQATT and CDR2 SNEGSKA (reference sequence). The CDR3 runs to 15 residues. As DNA, the CDR3 is TGCAGTGCTAGAGCCAACCCGGGTGGGGCCAACGTCCTGACTTTC. This translates into CSARANPGGANVLTF.

The V call is TRBV12-3 or TRBV12-4, the J call TRBJ2-7; no reliable D call. This CDR3 has 13 residues. Trimming left V 3 bases short and J 2 bases short, with 8 bases between. The CDR3 region has the DNA TGTGCCAGCAGTTTCCAGACGACCTACGAGCAGTACTTC. It is translated as CASSFQTTYEQYF.

This clonotype occurred a few times. The chain carries TRBV3-1 and TRBJ2-3, with 7 bases that match TRBD2. The CDR3 has 14 residues. The germline gives CDR1 LGHDT, CDR2 YNNKEL (reference sequence). J gave up 3 bases and V 4 bases, and 4 bases lay outside the gene matches. CDR3 sequence reads: CASSLGTKTDTQYF. The CDR3 coding sequence is TGTGCCAGCAGCCTCGGGACTAAAACAGATACGCAGTATTTT.

The gene calls are TRBV20-1 and TRBJ1-5, with no clear D. The CDR3 runs 15 residues. Deletions cut 5 bases from V and 4 bases from J, with 18 bases between. Germline CDR1 DFQATT, CDR2 SNEGSKA (reference sequence). The CDR3 DNA reads TGCAGTGCTCGGAGCTCCCCATATAGTAATCAGCCCCAGCATTTT. Translating gives CSARSSPYSNQPQHF.

This clonotype turned up a few times. This chain uses TRBV4-2 with TRBJ1-2, with no clear D. From germline, CDR1 is LGHNA and CDR2 YNFKEQ. This CDR3 is 15 amino acids long. Trimming took off 0 bases at V and 5 bases at J, with 13 bases between the two ends. As DNA, the CDR3 is TGTGCCAGCAGCCAAGATCCCTACGCGGCGTATGGCTACACCTTC. Amino acid sequence: CASSQDPYAAYGYTF.

This clonotype was observed a few times. The genes are TRBV6-2 or TRBV6-3 and TRBJ2-2; D not resolved. CDR1 and CDR2 (germline): MNHEY, SVGEGT. The CDR3 length is 8 residues. Here the CDR3 DNA reads TGTGCGGCCGGGGAGCTGTTTTTT. It encodes CAAGELFF.

The CDR3 sequence is CASSTGGGDTQYF. DNA of the CDR3: TGTGCCAGCAGTACGGGAGGGGGAGATACGCAGTATTTT. The chain uses TRBV28 and TRBJ2-3; 8 bases match TRBD2. CDR1 and CDR2 from the germline V gene are MDHEN and SYDVKM. The CDR3 runs to 13 residues. The junction had 3 bases not matched to a gene; V was cut back by 5 bases and J by 5 bases. Combining the CDR3 with reference TRBV28 and TRBJ2-3 gives the whole variable domain DVKVTQSSRYLVKRTGEKVFLECVQDMDHENMFWYRQDPGLGLRLIYFSYDVKMKEKGDIPEGYSVSREKKERFSLILESASTNQTSMYLCASSTGGGDTQYFGPGTRLTVL.

This clonotype was detected many times. The V and J genes are TRBV21-1 and TRBJ2-5. TRBV21-1 is annotated as a pseudogene. CDR3 size: 14 residues. The CDR3 DNA follows: TGTGCCAGCAGCAAAGAGTCAACCCAAGAGACCCAGTACTTC. Encoded protein: CASSKESTQETQYF.

This clonotype was seen a few times. The chain recombines TRBV28 with TRBJ1-1; D is unresolved. With 2 bases removed from V and 1 base from J, the gap between germline ends came to 11 bases. Germline CDR1 reads MDHEN; CDR2 reads SYDVKM. The CDR3 totals 15 residues. CDR3 bases: TGTGCCAGCAGTTTACCCATCCCAGGGAACACTGAAGCTTTCTTT. Its translation is CASSLPIPGNTEAFF.

The rearrangement uses TRBV7-8 and TRBJ1-1, with a weak D call TRBD1 (5 bases). The CDR3 runs 16 residues. CDR1 and CDR2 (germline): SGHVS, FQNEAQ. Trimming took off 0 bases at V and 3 bases at J, with 14 bases between the two ends. In DNA, the CDR3 is TGTGCCAGCAGCTTAGCGACGGGGACTGTACACACTGAAGCTTTCTTT. Translation gives CASSLATGTVHTEAFF.

The chain uses TRBV5-1 and TRBJ1-6, with a possible D match to TRBD1 (5 bases). Germline V CDR1 and CDR2: SGHRS, YFSETQ. The CDR3 loop spans 16 amino acids. Trimming removed 2 bases from V and 5 bases from J, with 14 bases in between. CDR3 DNA: TGCGCCAGCAGCTTAGGTACGACAGAAGATAATTCACCCCTCCACTTT. This codes for CASSLGTTEDNSPLHF.

V and J are TRBV4-2 and TRBJ1-3, with D unclear. V was pared by 0 bases and J by 0 bases, with 12 bases between. The CDR3 extends over 17 amino acids. Germline V gene data show CDR1 as LGHNA and CDR2 as YNFKEQ. CDR3 in DNA: TGTGCCAGCAGCCAAGACGCCGGACTCAACTCTGGAAACACCATATATTTT. Translating it yields CASSQDAGLNSGNTIYF.

DNA for the CDR3: TGTGCCAGCAGCTGGACTGGGACCTACGAGCAGTACTTC. It encodes CASSWTGTYEQYF. The genes are TRBV12-3 or TRBV12-4 and TRBJ2-1; D might be TRBD2 (5 bases). The J call may not be correct, given that the DNA end is closer to TRBJ2-7. This CDR3 contains 13 residues.

This clonotype has more than one count but fewer than ten. The chain uses TRBV19 and TRBJ2-1; 16 bases are shared with TRBD2. Germline CDR1 LNHDA, CDR2 SQIVND (reference sequence). V lost 7 bases and J lost 4; bases outside the gene matches: 13. The CDR3 sequence is 19 residues long. CDR3 in DNA: TGTGCCAGTATCGCCTCCCCCGGGACTAGCGGGAGGGGGTACAATGAGCAGTTCTTC. Its translation: CASIASPGTSGRGYNEQFF.

The CDR3 bases are TGTGCCAGCAGCCCCCTCATCGCCGGTGGCGGAGAAACTAATGAAAAACTGTTTTTT. Translated, it gives CASSPLIAGGGETNEKLFF. The genes are TRBV7-9 and TRBJ1-4; D is undetermined. Trimming removed 5 bases from V and 1 base from J, with 23 bases in between. The germline gives CDR1 SEHNR, CDR2 FQNEAQ (reference sequence). This CDR3 has 19 amino acids.